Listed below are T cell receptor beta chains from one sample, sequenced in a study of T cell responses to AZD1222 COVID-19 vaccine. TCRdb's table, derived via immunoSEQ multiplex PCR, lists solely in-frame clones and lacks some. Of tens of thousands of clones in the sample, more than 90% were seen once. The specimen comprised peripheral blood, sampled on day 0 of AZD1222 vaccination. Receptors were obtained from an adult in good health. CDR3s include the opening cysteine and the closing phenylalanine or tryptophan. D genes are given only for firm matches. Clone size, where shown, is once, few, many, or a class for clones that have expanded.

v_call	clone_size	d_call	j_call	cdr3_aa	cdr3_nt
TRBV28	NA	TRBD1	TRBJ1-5	CASSLSGGPNQPQHF	TGTGCCAGCAGTTTATCAGGGGGTCCCAATCAGCCCCAGCATTTT
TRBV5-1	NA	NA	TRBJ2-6	CASSLETGRDFSGANVLTF	TGCGCCAGCAGCTTGGAAACGGGCAGGGACTTCTCTGGGGCCAACGTCCTGACTTTC
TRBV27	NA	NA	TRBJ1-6	CASSSRHSPLHF	TGTGCCAGCAGTTCTCGCCATTCACCCCTCCACTTT
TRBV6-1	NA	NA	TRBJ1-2	CASSEGTLGASNYGYTF	TGTGCCAGCAGTGAAGGAACTCTAGGGGCATCTAACTATGGCTACACCTTC
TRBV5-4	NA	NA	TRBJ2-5	CASSLAGASKETQYF	TGTGCCAGCAGCTTGGCCGGAGCTTCGAAAGAGACCCAGTACTTC
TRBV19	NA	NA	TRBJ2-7	CASSMGTASYEQYF	TGTGCCAGTAGTATGGGGACTGCCTCCTACGAGCAGTACTTC
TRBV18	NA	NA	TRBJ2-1	CASSPTTSSYNEQFF	TGTGCCAGCTCACCAACCACGAGCTCCTACAATGAGCAGTTCTTC
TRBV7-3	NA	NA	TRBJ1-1	CASTSGTNTEAFF	TGTGCCAGCACCTCTGGGACGAACACTGAAGCTTTCTTT
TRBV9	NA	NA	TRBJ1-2	CASSVDPGANYGYTF	TGTGCCAGCAGCGTAGATCCAGGCGCTAACTATGGCTACACCTTC
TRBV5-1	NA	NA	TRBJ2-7	CASSLGWGDEQYF	TGCGCCAGCAGCTTGGGGTGGGGGGACGAGCAGTACTTC
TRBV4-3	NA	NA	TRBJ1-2	CASSQEQGSDYGYTF	TGCGCCAGCAGCCAAGAGCAGGGGTCGGACTATGGCTACACCTTC
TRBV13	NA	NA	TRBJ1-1	CASSSTMNTEAFF	TGTGCCAGCAGCTCCACGATGAACACTGAAGCTTTCTTT
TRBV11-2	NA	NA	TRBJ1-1	CASSPRGDGTEAFF	TGTGCCAGCAGCCCCCGGGGGGACGGCACTGAAGCTTTCTTT
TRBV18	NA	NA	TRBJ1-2	CASSPGAGNYGYTF	TGTGCCAGCTCACCAGGGGCGGGAAACTATGGCTACACCTTC
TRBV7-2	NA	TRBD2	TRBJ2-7	CASSQEGTSGGYEQYF	TGTGCCAGCAGCCAAGAGGGGACTAGCGGGGGGTACGAGCAGTACTTC
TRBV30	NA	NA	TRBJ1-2	CAWSGDIGNYGYTF	TGTGCCTGGTCGGGGGACATTGGGAACTATGGCTACACCTTC
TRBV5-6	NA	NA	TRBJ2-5	CASSLLTGNQETQYF	TGTGCCAGCAGCCTCTTGACAGGAAACCAAGAGACCCAGTACTTC
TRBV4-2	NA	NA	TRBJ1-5	CASSQEARGYQPQHF	TGTGCCAGCAGCCAAGAGGCCAGGGGCTATCAGCCCCAGCATTTT
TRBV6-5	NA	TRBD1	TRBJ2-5	CASSPQGALAETQYF	TGTGCCAGCAGTCCACAGGGGGCGCTTGCAGAGACCCAGTACTTC
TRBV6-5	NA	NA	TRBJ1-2	CASRGVALANYGYTF	TGTGCCAGCAGAGGGGTGGCCCTAGCTAACTATGGCTACACCTTC
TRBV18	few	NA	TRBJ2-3	CASSPPERADTQYF	TGTGCCAGCTCACCCCCAGAACGGGCAGATACGCAGTATTTT
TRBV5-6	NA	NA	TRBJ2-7	CASSSDATGRYEQYF	TGTGCCAGCAGCTCGGACGCTACAGGGCGGTACGAGCAGTACTTC
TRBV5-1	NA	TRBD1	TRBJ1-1	CASSGTGVGTEAFF	TGCGCCAGCAGCGGGACAGGGGTTGGGACTGAAGCTTTCTTT
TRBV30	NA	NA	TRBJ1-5	CAWAGGAEQPQHF	TGTGCCTGGGCAGGAGGGGCGGAACAGCCCCAGCATTTT
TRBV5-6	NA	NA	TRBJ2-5	CASSPWTRQETQYF	TGTGCCAGCAGCCCATGGACTCGACAAGAGACCCAGTACTTC
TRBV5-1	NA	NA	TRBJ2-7	CASSLDGGSYEQYF	TGCGCCAGCAGCTTGGACGGGGGATCCTACGAGCAGTACTTC
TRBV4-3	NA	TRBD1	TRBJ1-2	CASSQYGDRGSGYTF	TGCGCCAGCAGCCAATACGGGGACAGGGGAAGCGGCTACACCTTC
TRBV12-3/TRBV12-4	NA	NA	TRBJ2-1	CASSLFVDNEQFF	TGTGCCAGCAGTTTATTTGTAGACAATGAGCAGTTCTTC
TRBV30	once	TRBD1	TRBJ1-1	CAWKVLRWTGARMGPSEAFF	TGTGCCTGGAAAGTTTTAAGGTGGACAGGGGCGCGGATGGGCCCCTCTGAAGCTTTCTTT
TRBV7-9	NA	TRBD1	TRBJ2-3	CASSSGTGGDTQYF	TGTGCCAGCAGCTCCGGGACAGGGGGAGATACGCAGTATTTT
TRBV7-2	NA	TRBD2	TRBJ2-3	CASSLLGGGVTDTQYF	TGTGCCAGCAGCTTACTTGGGGGAGGGGTCACAGATACGCAGTATTTT
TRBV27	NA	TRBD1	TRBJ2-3	CASSMTGQGTDTQYF	TGTGCCAGCAGTATGACAGGGCAGGGGACAGATACGCAGTATTTT
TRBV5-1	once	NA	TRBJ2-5	CASSLKTSRETQYF	TGCGCCAGCAGCTTGAAGACTAGTCGGGAGACCCAGTACTTC
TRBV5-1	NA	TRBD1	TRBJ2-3	CASSPRQGADTQYF	TGCGCCAGCAGCCCTCGACAGGGCGCAGATACGCAGTATTTT
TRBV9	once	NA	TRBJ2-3	CASSVDLAGGTDTQYF	TGTGCCAGCAGCGTAGATCTGGCAGGAGGCACAGATACGCAGTATTTT
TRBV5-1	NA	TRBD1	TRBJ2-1	CASSRRTGIGGNEQFF	TGCGCCAGCAGCCGGCGGACAGGGATCGGAGGCAATGAGCAGTTCTTC
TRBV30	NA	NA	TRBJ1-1	CAWSGTGNTEAFF	TGTGCCTGGAGTGGAACAGGGAACACTGAAGCTTTCTTT
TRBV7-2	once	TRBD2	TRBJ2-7	CASRGGTTYEQYF	TGTGCCTCGCGGGGGGGCACAACCTACGAGCAGTACTTC
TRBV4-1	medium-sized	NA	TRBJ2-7	CASSPGPGTSYEQYF	TGCGCCAGCAGCCCAGGGCCGGGGACCTCCTACGAGCAGTACTTC
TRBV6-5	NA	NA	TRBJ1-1	CASHTGDTEAFF	TGTGCCAGCCACACGGGGGACACTGAAGCTTTCTTT
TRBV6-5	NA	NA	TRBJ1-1	CASIPEWGTEAFF	TGTGCCAGCATTCCTGAGTGGGGAACTGAAGCTTTCTTT
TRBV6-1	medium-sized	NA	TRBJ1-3	CASSDRTGGWNTIYF	TGTGCCAGCAGTGACCGGACGGGGGGTTGGAACACCATATATTTT
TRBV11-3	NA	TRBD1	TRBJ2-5	CASSLDQGVDRGQRETQYF	TGTGCCAGCAGCTTAGATCAAGGGGTTGACAGGGGGCAGCGAGAGACCCAGTACTTC
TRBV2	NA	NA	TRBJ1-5	CASSEELGLIQPQHF	TGTGCCAGCAGTGAGGAGCTAGGGTTAATTCAGCCCCAGCATTTT
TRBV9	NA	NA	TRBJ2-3	CASSVSTDTQYF	TGTGCCAGCAGCGTTAGCACAGATACGCAGTATTTT
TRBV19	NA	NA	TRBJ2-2	CASSMAGATGELFF	TGTGCCAGTAGTATGGCAGGGGCAACCGGGGAGCTGTTTTTT
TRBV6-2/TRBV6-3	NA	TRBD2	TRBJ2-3	CASSYSSGGRSTDTQYF	TGTGCCAGCAGTTACTCGAGTGGCGGGAGGTCGACGGATACGCAGTATTTT
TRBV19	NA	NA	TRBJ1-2	CASSILRGALGYTF	TGTGCCAGTAGTATTCTGCGGGGGGCCCTTGGCTACACCTTC
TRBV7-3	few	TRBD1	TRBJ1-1	CASSVGQANTEAFF	TGTGCCAGCAGCGTTGGACAGGCTAACACTGAAGCTTTCTTT
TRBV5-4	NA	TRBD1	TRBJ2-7	CASSLGQGGEQYF	TGTGCCAGCAGCTTGGGACAGGGTGGGGAGCAGTACTTC
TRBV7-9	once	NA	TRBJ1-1	CASSSDAGEAFF	TGTGCCAGCAGCTCGGACGCCGGTGAAGCTTTCTTT